The source of this T cell receptor beta chain is a study of T cell repertoires in aging, cancer and after chemotherapy. V was clipped by 10 bases and J by 4 bases; unmatched bases: 9. Germline CDR1 reads LNHDA; CDR2 reads SQIVND (reference sequence). The CDR3 totals 13 residues. TCR beta rearrangements were amplified from peripheral blood genomic DNA. This clonotype is medium-sized. TRB rearrangements spanning V, D and J were amplified using mixed TRB-A/B primers. TCRdb re-called the multiplex PCR reads through MiXCR, storing one row per CDR3 protein. The sample includes 9,900 or so distinct CDR3 sequences, 32% of them seen just once.

This receptor was taken from a human donor in good health. The donor label of this sample is uncertain. The sequenced material came from blood. This sequence joins TRBV19 and TRBJ1-2; 7 nucleotides line up with TRBD1. The CDR3 DNA reads TGTGCCACCCAGTGGGACAGCAGCTATGGCTACACCTTC. Residues: CATQWDSSYGYTF.